The TCR beta chain described here comes from a study of T cell responses to AZD1222 COVID-19 vaccine. Findings and caveats of the study: Most donors were white British and more were female, and clonal diversity was possibly underestimated.

This table comes from immunoSEQ multiplex PCR, and its TCRdb copy is limited to in-frame clones, with some not included. The sample has roughly 100,000 clones, 80% to 95% seen once; the top ten hold 4% to 5.5%. A note on this clone: Its antigen remains unknown.

The CDR3 sequence is 15 residues long. V lost 7 bases and J lost 3; bases outside the gene matches: 7. Germline V lookup: CDR1 SNHLY, CDR2 FYNNEI. The source was peripheral blood, collected on day 0 of AZD1222 vaccination. V gene TRBV2 combines with J gene TRBJ1-4; 8 bases line up with TRBD1. The sequence came from an adult in good health. This CDR3 is CASNGQGSANEKLFF. Written as DNA, the CDR3 is TGTGCCAGCAACGGACAGGGTTCGGCTAATGAAAAACTGTTTTTT.